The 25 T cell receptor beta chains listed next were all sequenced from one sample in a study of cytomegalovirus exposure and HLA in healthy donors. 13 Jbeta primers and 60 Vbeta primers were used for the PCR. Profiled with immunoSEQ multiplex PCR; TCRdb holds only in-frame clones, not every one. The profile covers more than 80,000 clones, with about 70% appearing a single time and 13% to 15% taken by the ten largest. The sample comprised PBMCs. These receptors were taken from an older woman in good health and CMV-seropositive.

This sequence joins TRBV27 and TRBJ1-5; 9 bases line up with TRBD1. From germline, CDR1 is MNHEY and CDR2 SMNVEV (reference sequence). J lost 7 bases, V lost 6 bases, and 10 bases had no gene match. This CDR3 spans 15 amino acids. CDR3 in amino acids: CASSARTGVGQPQHF. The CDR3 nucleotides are TGTGCCAGCAGCGCAAGGACAGGGGTTGGACAGCCCCAGCATTTT.

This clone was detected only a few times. The DNA of the CDR3 is TGTGCCAGCAGCGCCCCGCACAGGGGGCGAGGTGAAAAACTGTTTTTT. The encoded protein is CASSAPHRGRGEKLFF. The J gene is TRBJ1-4, the V gene TRBV2; TRBD1 agrees at 9 bases. CDR1 and CDR2 (germline): SNHLY, FYNNEI. CDR3 size: 16 residues. The V gene end was trimmed by 6 bases and the J gene end by 7 bases; junction bases not matched to a gene: 12.

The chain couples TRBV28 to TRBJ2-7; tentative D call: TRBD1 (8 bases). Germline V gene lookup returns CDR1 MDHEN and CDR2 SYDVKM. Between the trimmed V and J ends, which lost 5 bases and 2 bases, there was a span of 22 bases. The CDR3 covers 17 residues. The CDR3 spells CASSPLDRGLKAYEQYF. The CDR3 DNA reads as TGTGCCAGCAGTCCCCTCGACAGGGGACTAAAGGCCTACGAGCAGTACTTC.

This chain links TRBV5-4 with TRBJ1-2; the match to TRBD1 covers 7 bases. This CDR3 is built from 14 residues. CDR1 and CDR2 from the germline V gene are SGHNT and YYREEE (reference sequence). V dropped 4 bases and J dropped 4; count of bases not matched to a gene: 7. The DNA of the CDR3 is TGTGCCAGCAGCGGGCGCGGGACAGTCTATGGCTACACCTTC. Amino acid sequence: CASSGRGTVYGYTF. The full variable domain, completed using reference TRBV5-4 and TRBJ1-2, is ETGVTQSPTHLIKTRGQQVTLRCSSQSGHNTVSWYQQALGQGPQFIFQYYREEENGRGNFPPRFSGLQFPNYSSELNVNALELDDSALYLCASSGRGTVYGYTFGSGTRLTVV.

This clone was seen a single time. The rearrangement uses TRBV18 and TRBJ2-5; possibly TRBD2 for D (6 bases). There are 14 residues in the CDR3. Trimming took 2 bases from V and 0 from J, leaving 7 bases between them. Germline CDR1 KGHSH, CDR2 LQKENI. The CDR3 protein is CASSPGGNQETQYF. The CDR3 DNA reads TGTGCCAGCTCACCAGGGGGGAACCAAGAGACCCAGTACTTC.

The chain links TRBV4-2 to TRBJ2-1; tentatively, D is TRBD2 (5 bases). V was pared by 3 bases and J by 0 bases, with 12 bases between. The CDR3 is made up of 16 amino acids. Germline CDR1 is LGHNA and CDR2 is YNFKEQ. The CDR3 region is CASSHVSGSSYNEQFF. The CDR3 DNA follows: TGTGCCAGCAGCCATGTCTCGGGGAGCTCCTACAATGAGCAGTTCTTC.

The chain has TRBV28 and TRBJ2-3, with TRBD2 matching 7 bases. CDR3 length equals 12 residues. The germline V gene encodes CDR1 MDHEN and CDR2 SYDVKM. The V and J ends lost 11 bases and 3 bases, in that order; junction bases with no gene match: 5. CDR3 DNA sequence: TGTGCCGAAGGGACTACTACAGATACGCAGTATTTT. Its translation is CAEGTTTDTQYF.

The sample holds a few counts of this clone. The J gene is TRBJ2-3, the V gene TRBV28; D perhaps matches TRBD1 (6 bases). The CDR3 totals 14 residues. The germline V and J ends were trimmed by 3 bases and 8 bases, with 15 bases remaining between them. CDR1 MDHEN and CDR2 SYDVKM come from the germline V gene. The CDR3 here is CASSLAGAVGTQYF. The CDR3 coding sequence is TGTGCCAGCAGTTTGGCAGGGGCGGTTGGTACGCAGTATTTT.

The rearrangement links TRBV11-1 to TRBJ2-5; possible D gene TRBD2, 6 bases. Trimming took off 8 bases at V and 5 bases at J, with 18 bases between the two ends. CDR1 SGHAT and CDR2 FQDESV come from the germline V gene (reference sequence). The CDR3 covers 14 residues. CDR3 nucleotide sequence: TGTGCCAGCGGCTATGGAGGGCCTCAGGAGACCCAGTACTTC. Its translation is CASGYGGPQETQYF. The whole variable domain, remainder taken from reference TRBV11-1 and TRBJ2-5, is EAEVAQSPRYKITEKSQAVAFWCDPISGHATLYWYRQILGQGPELLVQFQDESVVDDSQLPKDRFSAERLKGVDSTLKIQPAELGDSAMYLCASGYGGPQETQYFGPGTRLLVL.

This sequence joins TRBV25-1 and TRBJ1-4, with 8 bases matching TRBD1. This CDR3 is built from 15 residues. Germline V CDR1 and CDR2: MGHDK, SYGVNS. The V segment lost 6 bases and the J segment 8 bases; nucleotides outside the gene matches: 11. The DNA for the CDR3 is TGTGCCAGCAGCGCCCCCGGGACAGGAGAAGAAAAACTGTTTTTT. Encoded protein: CASSAPGTGEEKLFF.

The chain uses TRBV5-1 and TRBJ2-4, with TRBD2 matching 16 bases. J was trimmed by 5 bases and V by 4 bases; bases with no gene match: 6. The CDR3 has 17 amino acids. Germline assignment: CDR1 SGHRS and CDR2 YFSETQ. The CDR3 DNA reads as TGCGCCAGCAGCACGGGACTAGCGGGGGGGCACGAAAACATTCAGTACTTC. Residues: CASSTGLAGGHENIQYF.

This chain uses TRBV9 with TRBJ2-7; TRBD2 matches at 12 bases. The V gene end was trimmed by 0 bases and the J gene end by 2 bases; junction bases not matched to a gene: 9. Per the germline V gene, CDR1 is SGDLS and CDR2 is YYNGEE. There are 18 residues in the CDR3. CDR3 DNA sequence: TGTGCCAGCAGCGTAGCTACGGCTAGCGGGGGGGCCCCCTACGAGCAGTACTTC. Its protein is CASSVATASGGAPYEQYF.

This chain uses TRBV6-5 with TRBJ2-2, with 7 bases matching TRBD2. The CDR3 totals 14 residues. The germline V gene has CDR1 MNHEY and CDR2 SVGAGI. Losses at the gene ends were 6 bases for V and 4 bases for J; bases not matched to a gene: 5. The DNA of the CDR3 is TGTGCCAGCAGGGGTGGACTAGTCACCGGGGAGCTGTTTTTT. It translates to CASRGGLVTGELFF.

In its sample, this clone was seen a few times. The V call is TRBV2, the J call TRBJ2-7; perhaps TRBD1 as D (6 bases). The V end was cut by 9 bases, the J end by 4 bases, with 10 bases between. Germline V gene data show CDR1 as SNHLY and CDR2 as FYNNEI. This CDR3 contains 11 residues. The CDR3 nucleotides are TGTGCCAGAGGACAGTGGTACGAGCAGTACTTC. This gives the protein CARGQWYEQYF. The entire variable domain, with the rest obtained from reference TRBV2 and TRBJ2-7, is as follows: EPEVTQTPSHQVTQMGQEVILRCVPISNHLYFYWYRQILGQKVEFLVSFYNNEISEKSEIFDDQFSVERPDGSNFTLKIRSTKLEDSAMYFCARGQWYEQYFGPGTRLTVT.

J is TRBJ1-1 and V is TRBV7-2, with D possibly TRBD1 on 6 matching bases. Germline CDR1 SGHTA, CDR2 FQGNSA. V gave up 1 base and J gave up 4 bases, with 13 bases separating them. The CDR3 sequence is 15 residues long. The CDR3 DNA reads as TGTGCCAGCAGCTTAGTTCATGGGGGCGGCACTGAAGCTTTCTTT. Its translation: CASSLVHGGGTEAFF.

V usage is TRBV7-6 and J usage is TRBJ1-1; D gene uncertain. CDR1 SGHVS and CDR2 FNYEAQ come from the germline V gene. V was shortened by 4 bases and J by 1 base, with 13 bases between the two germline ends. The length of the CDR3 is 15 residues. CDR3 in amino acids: CASSSLDSGNTEAFF. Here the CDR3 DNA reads TGTGCCAGCAGCTCCCTGGACTCCGGGAACACTGAAGCTTTCTTT. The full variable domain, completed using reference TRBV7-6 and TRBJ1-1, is GAGVSQSPRYKVTKRGQDVALRCDPISGHVSLYWYRQALGQGPEFLTYFNYEAQQDKSGLPNDRFSAERPEGSISTLTIQRTEQRDSAMYRCASSSLDSGNTEAFFGQGTRLTVV.

In nucleotides, the CDR3 is TGTGCCAGCAGTTTACAACTCGACAATGAGCAGTTCTTC. Protein: CASSLQLDNEQFF. J is TRBJ2-1 and V is TRBV27; D gene uncertain. Trimming took 2 bases from V and 5 from J, leaving 7 bases between them. This CDR3 has 13 amino acids. Germline V gene data show CDR1 as MNHEY and CDR2 as SMNVEV (reference sequence).

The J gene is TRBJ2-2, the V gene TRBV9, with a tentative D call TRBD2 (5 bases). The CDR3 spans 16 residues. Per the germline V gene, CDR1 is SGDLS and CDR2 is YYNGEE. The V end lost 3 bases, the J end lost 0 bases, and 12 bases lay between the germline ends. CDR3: CASSAGRGSNTGELFF. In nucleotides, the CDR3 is TGTGCCAGCAGCGCTGGACGGGGATCGAACACCGGGGAGCTGTTTTTT. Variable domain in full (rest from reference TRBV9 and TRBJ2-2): DSGVTQTPKHLITATGQRVTLRCSPRSGDLSVYWYQQSLDQGLQFLIQYYNGEERAKGNILERFSAQQFPDLHSELNLSSLELGDSALYFCASSAGRGSNTGELFFGEGSRLTVL.

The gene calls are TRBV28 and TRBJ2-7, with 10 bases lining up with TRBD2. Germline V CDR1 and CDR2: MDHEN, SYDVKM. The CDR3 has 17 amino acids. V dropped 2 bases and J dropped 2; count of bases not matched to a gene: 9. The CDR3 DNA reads TGTGCCAGCAGTTTAGTTAGCGGGGGGCTATCCACCTACGAGCAGTACTTC. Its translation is CASSLVSGGLSTYEQYF. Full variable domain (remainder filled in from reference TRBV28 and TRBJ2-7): DVKVTQSSRYLVKRTGEKVFLECVQDMDHENMFWYRQDPGLGLRLIYFSYDVKMKEKGDIPEGYSVSREKKERFSLILESASTNQTSMYLCASSLVSGGLSTYEQYFGPGTRLTVT.

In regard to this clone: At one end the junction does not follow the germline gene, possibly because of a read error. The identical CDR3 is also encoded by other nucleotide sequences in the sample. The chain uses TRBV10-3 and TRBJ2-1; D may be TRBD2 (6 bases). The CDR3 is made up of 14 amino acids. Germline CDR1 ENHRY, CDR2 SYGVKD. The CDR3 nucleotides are TGTGCCATCAGTGCCTTAGCGGTTAGGGATGAACAGTTCTTC. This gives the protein CAISALAVRDEQFF.

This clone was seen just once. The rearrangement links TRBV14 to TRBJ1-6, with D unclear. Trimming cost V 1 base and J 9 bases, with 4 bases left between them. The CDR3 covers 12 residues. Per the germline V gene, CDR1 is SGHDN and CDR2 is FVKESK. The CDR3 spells CASSQASSPLHF. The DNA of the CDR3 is TGTGCCAGCAGCCAAGCTTCTTCACCCCTCCACTTT.

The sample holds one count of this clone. Here the CDR3 reads CASSEATLRANYGYTF. DNA of the CDR3: TGTGCCAGCAGTGAAGCGACGTTGCGGGCTAACTATGGCTACACCTTC. This rearrangement joins TRBV2 to TRBJ1-2; D ambiguous. Germline assignment: CDR1 SNHLY and CDR2 FYNNEI. The CDR3 spans 16 residues. V was cut by 0 bases and J by 0 bases, with 11 bases left in between. Together with reference TRBV2 and TRBJ1-2, the CDR3 gives the full variable domain: EPEVTQTPSHQVTQMGQEVILRCVPISNHLYFYWYRQILGQKVEFLVSFYNNEISEKSEIFDDQFSVERPDGSNFTLKIRSTKLEDSAMYFCASSEATLRANYGYTFGSGTRLTVV.

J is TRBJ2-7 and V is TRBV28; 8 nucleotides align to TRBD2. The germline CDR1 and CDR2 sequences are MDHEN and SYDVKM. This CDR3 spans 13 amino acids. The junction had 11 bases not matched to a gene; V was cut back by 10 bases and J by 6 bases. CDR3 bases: TGTGCCACCCTTAGCGGGACTCCCATCGAGCAGTACTTC. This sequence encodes CATLSGTPIEQYF. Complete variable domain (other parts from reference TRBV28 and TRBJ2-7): DVKVTQSSRYLVKRTGEKVFLECVQDMDHENMFWYRQDPGLGLRLIYFSYDVKMKEKGDIPEGYSVSREKKERFSLILESASTNQTSMYLCATLSGTPIEQYFGPGTRLTVT.

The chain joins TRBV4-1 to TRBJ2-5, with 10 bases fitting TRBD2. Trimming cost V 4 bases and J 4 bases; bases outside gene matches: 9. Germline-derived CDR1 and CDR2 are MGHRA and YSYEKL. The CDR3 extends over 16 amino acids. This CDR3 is CASSPTAGGPLETQYF. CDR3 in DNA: TGCGCCAGCAGCCCTACAGCGGGAGGGCCCTTAGAGACCCAGTACTTC.

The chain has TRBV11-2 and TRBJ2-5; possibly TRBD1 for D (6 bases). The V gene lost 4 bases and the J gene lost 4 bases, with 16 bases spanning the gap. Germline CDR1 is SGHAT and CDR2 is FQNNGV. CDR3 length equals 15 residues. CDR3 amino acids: CASSSGGGPGETQYF. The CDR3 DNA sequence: TGTGCCAGCAGCTCCGGTGGGGGCCCAGGAGAGACCCAGTACTTC.